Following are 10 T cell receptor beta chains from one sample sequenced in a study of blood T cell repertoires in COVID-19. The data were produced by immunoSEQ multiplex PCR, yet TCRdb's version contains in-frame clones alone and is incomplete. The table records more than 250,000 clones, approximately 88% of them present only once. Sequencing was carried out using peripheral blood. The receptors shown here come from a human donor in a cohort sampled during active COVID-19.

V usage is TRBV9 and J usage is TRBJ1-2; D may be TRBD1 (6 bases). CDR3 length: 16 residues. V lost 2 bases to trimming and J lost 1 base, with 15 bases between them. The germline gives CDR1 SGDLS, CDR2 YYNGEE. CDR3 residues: CASSVARGEFNYGYTF. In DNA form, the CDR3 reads TGTGCCAGCAGCGTGGCCAGGGGAGAATTTAACTATGGCTACACCTTC. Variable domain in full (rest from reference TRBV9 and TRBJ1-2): DSGVTQTPKHLITATGQRVTLRCSPRSGDLSVYWYQQSLDQGLQFLIQYYNGEERAKGNILERFSAQQFPDLHSELNLSSLELGDSALYFCASSVARGEFNYGYTFGSGTRLTVV.

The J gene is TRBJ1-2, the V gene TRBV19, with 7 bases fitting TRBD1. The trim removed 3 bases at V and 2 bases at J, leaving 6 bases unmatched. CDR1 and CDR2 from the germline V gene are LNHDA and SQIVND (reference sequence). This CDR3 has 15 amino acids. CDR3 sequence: CASSMGTESNYGYTF. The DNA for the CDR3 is TGTGCCAGTAGTATGGGGACAGAATCGAACTATGGCTACACCTTC.

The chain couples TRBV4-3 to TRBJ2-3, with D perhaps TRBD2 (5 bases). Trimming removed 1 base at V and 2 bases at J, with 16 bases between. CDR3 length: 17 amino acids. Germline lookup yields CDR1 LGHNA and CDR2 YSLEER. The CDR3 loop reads CASSQVIRRGYTDTQYF. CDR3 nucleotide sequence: TGCGCCAGCAGCCAAGTTATCAGGCGAGGGTACACAGATACGCAGTATTTT.

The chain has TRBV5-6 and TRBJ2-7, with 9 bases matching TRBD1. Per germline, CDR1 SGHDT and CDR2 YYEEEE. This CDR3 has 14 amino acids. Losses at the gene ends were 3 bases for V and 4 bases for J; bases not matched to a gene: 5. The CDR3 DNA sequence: TGTGCCAGCAGCTGGGGACAGGGACGGTACGAGCAGTACTTC. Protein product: CASSWGQGRYEQYF.

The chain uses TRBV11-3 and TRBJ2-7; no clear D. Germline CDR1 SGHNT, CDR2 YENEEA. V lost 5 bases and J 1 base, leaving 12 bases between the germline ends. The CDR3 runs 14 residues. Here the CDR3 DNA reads TGTGCCAGCAGCACCTCGGGTGGGTCCTACGAGCAGTACTTC. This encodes CASSTSGGSYEQYF.

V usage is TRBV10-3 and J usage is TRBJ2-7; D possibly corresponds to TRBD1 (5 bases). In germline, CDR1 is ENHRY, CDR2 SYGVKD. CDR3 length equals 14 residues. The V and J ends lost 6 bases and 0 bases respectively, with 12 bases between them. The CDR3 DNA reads TGTGCCATCAGGGCCGCAGGGAACTCCTACGAGCAGTACTTC. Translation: CAIRAAGNSYEQYF.

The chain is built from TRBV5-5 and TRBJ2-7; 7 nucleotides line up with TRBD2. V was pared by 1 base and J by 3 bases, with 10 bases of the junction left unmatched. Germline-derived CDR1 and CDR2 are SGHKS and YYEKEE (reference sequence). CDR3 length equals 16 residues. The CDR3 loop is CASSLNPSGADYEQYF. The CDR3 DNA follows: TGTGCCAGCAGCTTGAATCCCAGCGGGGCAGACTACGAGCAGTACTTC.

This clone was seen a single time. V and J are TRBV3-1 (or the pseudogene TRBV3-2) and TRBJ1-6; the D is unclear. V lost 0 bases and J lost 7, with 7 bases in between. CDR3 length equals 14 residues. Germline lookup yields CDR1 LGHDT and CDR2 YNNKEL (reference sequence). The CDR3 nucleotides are TGTGCCAGCAGCCAAGAGGGGAGAAATTCACCCCTCCACTTT. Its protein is CASSQEGRNSPLHF.

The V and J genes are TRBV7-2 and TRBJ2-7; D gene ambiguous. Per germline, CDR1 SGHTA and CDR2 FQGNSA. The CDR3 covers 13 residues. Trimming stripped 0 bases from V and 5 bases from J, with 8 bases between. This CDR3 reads CASSLAAVNEQYF. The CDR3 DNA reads TGTGCCAGCAGCTTAGCGGCCGTCAACGAGCAGTACTTC. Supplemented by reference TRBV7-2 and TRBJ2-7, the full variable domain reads GAGVSQSPSNKVTEKGKDVELRCDPISGHTALYWYRQSLGQGLEFLIYFQGNSAPDKSGLPSDRFSAERTGGSVSTLTIQRTQQEDSAVYLCASSLAAVNEQYFGPGTRLTVT.

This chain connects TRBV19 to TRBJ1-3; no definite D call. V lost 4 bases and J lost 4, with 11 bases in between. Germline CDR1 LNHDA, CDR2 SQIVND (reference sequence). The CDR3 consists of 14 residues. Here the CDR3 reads CASSTWSSGNTIYF. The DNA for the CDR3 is TGTGCCAGTAGTACGTGGAGTTCGGGAAACACCATATATTTT.